The T cell receptor beta chain described here comes from a study of cytomegalovirus exposure and HLA in healthy donors (dated by TCRdb to about 2017). Describing the broader study: According to an earlier analysis of a few hundred of the donors, roughly 180 million T cells yielded 90 million to 140 million unique TCR beta sequences and 276 Gb of sequence data. Across roughly 420 genotyped donors of the cohort, an average of approximately 220,000 unique TCR beta nucleotide sequences per donor were sequenced, and 15% to 20% of those sequences were non-productive. The study was designed to test whether signatures of past pathogen exposure could be identified by cataloging public T cell receptors. An earlier analysis of 587 of the donors used high-throughput TCR beta sequencing to judge whether each TCR beta V gene segment behaved as functional or pseudogenic. Because of strong linkage in the cohort, five DR-DQ haplotypes were treated as single units for association and clustering. A later genetic analysis took genome-wide SNP genotypes for about 55% of the roughly 670 donors and used that subset as a discovery cohort. Class I and class II HLA loci were covered by the typing at four-digit resolution. Rather than using new phenotypic data, the later analysis identified candidate immune exposures from TCR beta sequences and from how often those sequences occurred across donors. The study profiled the T cell repertoires of 500 to 800 subjects by immunosequencing and related them to cytomegalovirus serostatus. To study patterns of TCR occurrence, a later analysis re-analyzed previously published TCR beta repertoires from around 660 donors and added high-resolution HLA genotyping. To predict cytomegalovirus infection status, the study combined high-throughput TCR immunosequencing, statistical association of individual TCRs with disease status, and machine learning. An early release covering around 630 HLA-typed donors comprised about 290 gigabases of sequencing data and around 80 million unique TCR sequences. Donor age, sex, ethnicity and CMV serostatus were collected together with the repertoire data. Typing coverage varied by locus: about 629-640 donors for A, B, C, DRB1 and DQB1; more than 500 for DQA1; about 570 for DPA1; roughly 450 for DPB1. Besides the first cohort of around 670 subjects, a separate validation cohort made up of around 120 different subjects was used. Of the 300 to 450 genotyped donors, 70% to 90% were placed in the genetic ancestry cluster associated with self-reported Caucasian donors. All discovery cohort repertoires had been generated using a single sequencing platform. General findings and caveats noted by the study authors: In a later analysis, the rate of TCR association differed among HLA loci, with DRB1 alleles having the most associated TCRs and HLA-C alleles having the fewest. The study gave a list of under 200 TCR beta chains associated with cytomegalovirus. In a later genetic analysis, fewer N-insertions in productive TCRs were reported among donors in an Asian-associated ancestry cluster than the 666-donor mean. A further reported finding was that TCR beta sequences accurately predicted the HLA-A and HLA-B alleles for most subjects in the first cohort. This cohort had only TCR beta chains sequenced, and the lack of alpha or paired-chain data limited which features could be detected. Correlated functional status among segregating V segments might reflect linkage disequilibrium, but an unknown experimental factor could not be ruled out. The authors suggested that the approach could potentially be generalized to other disease states and immunological phenotypes. Presence/absence analyses assumed roughly uniform sequencing depth across donors, an assumption that may not hold. Cytomegalovirus status was reported to be diagnosed by the classifier with high specificity and sensitivity in both the original and validation cohorts. A later analysis reported that several top co-occurrence clusters appeared linked to parvovirus B19, influenza, CMV and Epstein-Barr virus. Some 15 rarely observed V segments, including chromosome 9 orphons, were excluded from the earlier analysis of approximately 600 of the donors because counts were too low. A later genetic analysis associated a missense DCLRE1C variant with V-gene and J-gene trimming of TCR beta chains, and an independent cohort replicated the association. Most TCR sequences were observed very rarely across donors, whereas some public TCRs were present in many individuals. Because HLA typing was missing for some donors at each locus, association tests included only the typed subset. In a later analysis, most CMV-associated TCR beta chains were found to appear HLA-restricted, with HLA associations seemingly driven largely by CMV exposure. When HLA alleles, especially DR and DQ, strongly co-occurred, TCR associations were difficult to assign to individual alleles. Because the 87-base-pair reads could not distinguish some IMGT-functional V segments, including TRBV6-2 and TRBV6-3, those segments were excluded. A cluster of highly shared sequence variants was judged likely to be a technical artifact of the sequencing pipeline. Three of the identified cytomegalovirus-associated TCR beta chains were confirmed in vitro to be specific for cytomegalovirus antigens. In an earlier analysis of some 500 of the donors, most TCR beta V segments were observed in productive rearrangements about 87% or about 30% of the time, broadly matching IMGT annotations. At a false discovery rate of 0.05, a later analysis linked 16,951 TCR beta sequences to specific HLA alleles. In a later analysis, HLA-associated TCR beta chains showed more clonal expansion and lower generation probabilities than non-associated chains that were equally common. Immune exposure information for the cohort was limited to CMV serostatus.

The cohort was made up of 666 healthy bone marrow donors. Cohort members were all nominally healthy when sampled, although unrecorded immune exposures were likely present. The donor tested CMV seropositive, placing the donor among the approximately 290 seropositive members of the cohort. Every donor gave a peripheral blood sample, and the peripheral blood mononuclear cells from that sample were used for TCR beta sequencing. Genomic DNA was extracted from the blood cell samples with the Qiagen DNeasy Blood Extraction Kit. This clone has just a few counts. This receptor's antigen is unknown. Base qualities are missing; no much larger clone stands one base away. Via the germline V gene, CDR1 is SGHVS and CDR2 FQNEAQ. V drops 4 bases and J drops 0 bases, leaving 4 bases in between. Measured from the cysteine to the phenylalanine, the CDR3 is 13 residues long. CDR3 DNA only is kept here, 39 bases in frame from base 1.

Receptor amplification or capture employed the immunoSEQ multiplex PCR assay. A mixture of 60 forward primers for TCR Vbeta segments and 13 reverse primers for TCR Jbeta segments was used in the multiplex PCR. A multiplex PCR assay on genomic DNA amplified the CDR3 region of rearranged TCR beta genes. The amplified TCR beta libraries were sequenced on the Illumina HiSeq System as 87-base-pair reads. As for the authors' bioinformatics: Across the 600 to 700 repertoires, a later analysis counted tens of millions of unique TCR beta chains, roughly 11 million of which were shared by at least two donors. To remove PCR and sequencing errors, raw reads were error-corrected and collapsed into unique sequences using a nearest-neighbor algorithm that merged closely related sequences. CDR3 sequences were aligned to IMGT reference sequences to assign V, D and J gene segments. For a sequence to be retained, a match of at least six nucleotides was required to both a V gene segment and a J gene segment. Rearrangements were classified as productive when the CDR3 lacked stop codons and remained in frame with V and J, and all other rearrangements were classified as non-productive. Following IMGT convention, CDR3 was defined as the stretch from the second conserved V-encoded cysteine up to the conserved J-encoded phenylalanine. Sequences without an unambiguous match to a single V gene segment were excluded from the earlier analysis of 587 of the donors. An earlier analysis of fewer than 650 of the donors classified V segments as functional when productive rearrangements were above 56.7% and as segregating when the standard deviation between donors was above 5%. A statistical classification framework was built to diagnose cytomegalovirus status from the catalog of TCR beta chain sequences. In a later analysis, V and J genes were assigned by comparing TCR nucleotide sequences against IMGT/GENE-DB human TR gene sequences. The TCRdist pipeline was used in a later analysis to assign CDR3 sequences and most-parsimonious VDJ recombination scenarios. In a later analysis, each TCR beta chain was defined by its CDR3 amino acid sequence together with its V-gene family, and reads without a unique V-gene family were excluded. To address suspected cross-contamination and a sequencing artifact, a later analysis removed 450 to 700 highly shared, low-generation-probability nucleotide sequences. A later analysis calculated a clonal expansion index for each public chain from normalized within-repertoire ranks of inferred template counts. Generation probabilities in a later analysis came from a VDJ recombination model fitted to out-of-frame rearrangements, and those results were checked against IGoR. A later analysis scored TCR-TCR, TCR-HLA and TCR-CMV co-occurrence with hypergeometric tests, applying a repertoire-size bias correction to TCR pairs. A later analysis estimated false discovery rates by permuting HLA or CMV assignments 20 times. In a later analysis, co-occurring TCRs were grouped using DBSCAN, with TCRdist sequence similarity added in when clustering inside HLA-allele-positive subsets. Repertoires with fewer than 30,000 or more than 120,000 public chains were left out of co-occurrence clustering, as were five repertoires with anomalous nucleotide sharing. Imported from immuneACCESS, the table was reduced by TCRdb to in-frame sequences with V and J called. These copies leave out some clones; in studies compared against another copy, an unresolved V gene accounts for under half, and the cause of the remainder is not known. The DNA was the basis for D and trimming; V, J and clone size are from that table. Within this sample are over 70,000 clones, with more than 75% of them counted one time only. Approximately 23% of the sample goes to the ten largest clones.

This TCR derives from a woman in her fifties or sixties in good health and CMV-seropositive. The rearrangement combines TRBV7-8 with TRBJ1-3; confidence is insufficient to name the D gene. The sample comprised PBMCs. The sequence in DNA is TGTGCCAGCAGCTACAGCTCTGGAAACACCATATATTTT. Translated, this is CASSYSSGNTIYF.